A single sample gave rise to the 9 T cell receptor beta chains below, sequenced in a study of control samples from healthy donors and cancer patients. Some clones are missing from TCRdb's copy, which holds only in-frame ones; the method was immunoSEQ multiplex PCR. The sample has 150,000 or so clones; around 94% are singletons. The sequenced sample was PBMCs. These receptors all come from a man between 60 and 70 years old with colorectal cancer.

The chain is built from TRBV6-1 and TRBJ1-6; TRBD1 matches at 7 bases. Trimming took 1 base from V and 4 from J; bases not matched to a gene: 4. Germline lookup yields CDR1 MNHNS and CDR2 SASEGT. The CDR3 covers 16 residues. This CDR3 reads CASSEVGQPYNSPLHF. The CDR3 DNA reads TGTGCCAGCAGTGAAGTGGGACAGCCATATAATTCACCCCTCCACTTT.

This chain connects TRBV19 to TRBJ2-5, with TRBD1 matching 7 bases. The V segment lost 4 bases and the J segment 5 bases; nucleotides outside the gene matches: 13. CDR1 LNHDA and CDR2 SQIVND come from the germline V gene (reference sequence). The CDR3 is made up of 16 amino acids. CDR3 in amino acids: CASSNPTGRAGETQYF. DNA for the CDR3: TGTGCCAGTAGTAATCCGACAGGGCGCGCAGGGGAGACCCAGTACTTC.

This clone was detected once. This chain connects TRBV7-2 to TRBJ1-2; TRBD1 matches at 11 bases. The CDR3 contains 14 residues. CDR1 and CDR2 (germline): SGHTA, FQGNSA. With V trimmed by 5 bases and J by 8 bases, 7 bases remained unmatched. CDR3 sequence: CASSRLGTGGGYTF. The DNA for the CDR3 is TGTGCCAGCAGCCGCTTAGGGACAGGGGGAGGCTACACCTTC.

The CDR3 sequence is CASSLGEDYGYTF. The CDR3 DNA reads as TGCGCCAGCAGCTTGGGAGAGGACTATGGCTACACCTTC. The V and J genes are TRBV5-1 and TRBJ1-2; D gene uncertain. V was clipped by 0 bases and J by 3 bases, with 6 bases between them. Germline assignment: CDR1 SGHRS and CDR2 YFSETQ. This CDR3 spans 13 amino acids.

The V call is TRBV5-6, the J call TRBJ2-5; 11 bases are a match to TRBD2. Germline-derived CDR1 and CDR2 are SGHDT and YYEEEE. This CDR3 has 15 residues. The trim removed 4 bases at V and 3 bases at J, leaving 5 bases unmatched. The CDR3, as DNA: TGTGCCAGCAGCGCCCCGGGACTAGCGGAAGAGACCCAGTACTTC. As protein: CASSAPGLAEETQYF.

The chain combines TRBV14 with TRBJ2-7; TRBD1 matches 7 bases. The CDR3 is 15 amino acids. The V gene end was trimmed by 6 bases and the J gene end by 4 bases; junction bases not matched to a gene: 12. CDR1 is SGHDN, CDR2 FVKESK, per germline. The CDR3 loop is CASSLQGLSRYEQYF. The CDR3 DNA is TGTGCCAGCAGTTTACAGGGGCTCTCTAGGTACGAGCAGTACTTC.

The genes are TRBV18 and TRBJ2-7; tentatively, D is TRBD1 (5 bases). V was cut by 3 bases and J by 0 bases, with 9 bases left in between. The CDR3 has 14 amino acids. CDR1 KGHSH and CDR2 LQKENI come from the germline V gene. CDR3 DNA sequence: TGTGCCAGCTCACCGGACATGAGCTCCTACGAGCAGTACTTC. Protein product: CASSPDMSSYEQYF.

The chain couples TRBV11-3 to TRBJ2-2; 7 bases match TRBD1. The CDR3 is 16 amino acids. J lost 0 bases, V lost 4 bases, and 5 bases had no gene match. Per the germline V gene, CDR1 is SGHNT and CDR2 is YENEEA. The CDR3 DNA is TGTGCCAGCAGCTCGCACAGGGGAACGAACACCGGGGAGCTGTTTTTT. Encoded protein: CASSSHRGTNTGELFF. Variable domain in full (rest from reference TRBV11-3 and TRBJ2-2): EAGVVQSPRYKIIEKKQPVAFWCNPISGHNTLYWYLQNLGQGPELLIRYENEEAVDDSQLPKDRFSAERLKGVDSTLKIQPAELGDSAVYLCASSSHRGTNTGELFFGEGSRLTVL.

In nucleotides, the CDR3 is TGTGCCAGCAGCCAGGAGGGAACTAACTATGGCTACACCTTC. This sequence encodes CASSQEGTNYGYTF. The rearrangement links TRBV3-1 (or the pseudogene TRBV3-2) to TRBJ1-2; the D is unclear. The germline V gene has CDR1 LGHDT and CDR2 YNNKEL (reference sequence). V lost 3 bases, J lost 0 bases, and 8 bases lay in between. The length of the CDR3 is 14 residues.